This TCR beta chain was sequenced for a study of early T cells in non-severe SARS-CoV-2 infection. Individual cDNA molecules received unique molecular identifiers during library preparation. TCRdb reanalysed the 5' RACE reads using MiXCR and keeps one entry per CDR3 protein. This sample has 40,000 to 55,000 distinct CDR3 sequences; nearly 7.5% occur once, and the top ten carry more than 7.5%. The CDR3 totals 16 residues. Germline V gives CDR1 SGHTA, CDR2 FQGNSA. V lost 3 bases to trimming and J lost 6 bases, with 19 bases between them. This clonotype was seen only a few times. The antigen is unknown. Whole-study results and caveats: Database matching using VDJdb favored anti-spike CD8 responses, with private and CD4 specificities left missing.

Source material: whole blood. This TCR was sampled from an adult who was a healthcare worker with PCR-confirmed SARS-CoV-2 infection or an uninfected control (not recorded which). This chain joins TRBV7-2 and TRBJ2-3; D is unresolved. Here the CDR3 reads CASSFWGMGPEDTQYF. The DNA of the CDR3 is TGTGCCAGCAGCTTTTGGGGAATGGGTCCAGAGGATACGCAGTATTTT. The full variable domain, rest sourced from reference TRBV7-2 and TRBJ2-3, is GAGVSQSPSNKVTEKGKDVELRCDPISGHTALYWYRQSLGQGLEFLIYFQGNSAPDKSGLPSDRFSAERTGGSVSTLTIQRTQQEDSAVYLCASSFWGMGPEDTQYFGPGTRLTVL.